This T cell receptor beta chain came from a study of T cell repertoires in cytomegalovirus infection. In the study overall: Recently identified HLA-C-restricted and well-studied HLA-B-restricted CMV epitopes were used. Study-wide results and caveats: HLA-C-restricted CMV-specific TCR beta clonotypes prevailed in the ex vivo response.

This clonotype was observed many times. Its antigen remains unknown. TCRdb reanalysed the reads using MiXCR and keeps one entry per CDR3 protein. The sample holds 370,000 or so distinct CDR3 sequences; about 32% are singletons and the top ten take roughly 14%. V lost 4 bases to trimming and J lost 2 bases; unmatched junction nucleotides: 10. The CDR3 contains 19 residues. CDR1 and CDR2 (germline): MNHEY, SVGAGI. This TCR came from a human donor in good health (CMV status not recorded). Some clones in this sample may be carry-over from other donors' samples. The sample was cultured PBMCs, taken from culture after CMV antigen stimulation. The gene calls are TRBV6-5 and TRBJ2-2; 13 nucleotides line up with TRBD2. CDR3 region: CASSSPLGLAGSNTGELFF. CDR3 nucleotide sequence: TGTGCCAGCAGTTCCCCATTGGGACTAGCGGGATCTAACACCGGGGAGCTGTTTTTT.